Included here is one T cell receptor beta chain sequence, with context. The data stem from a study of blood T cell repertoires in COVID-19. Looking at the study overall: Acute and convalescent COVID-19 specimens originated in the United States, Italy and Spain.

In terms of age and location, participants ranged from roughly 18 to 100 years and lived in roughly 22 US areas. Cohorts were based on clinical histories the participants reported. The germline V gene has CDR1 KGHSH and CDR2 LQKENI. CDR3 size: 17 residues. Unmatched junction bases numbered 12, after V lost 3 bases and J lost 4 bases. Original analysis: Amplified reference gene primers provided the basis for estimating nucleated cell counts. The data were produced by immunoSEQ multiplex PCR, yet TCRdb's version contains in-frame clones alone and is incomplete. That table is the source of V, J and clone size, and D and trimming were worked out from the DNA. The sample lists fewer than 500,000 clones, roughly 90% occurring once.

The clonotype was recovered from a woman under 40 with acute COVID-19. The rearrangement joins TRBV18 to TRBJ1-3; TRBD1 matches at 7 bases. The sample was PBMCs or T cells enriched from blood (not recorded which). CDR3 sequence: CASSPSPPATGGNTIYF. As DNA, the CDR3 is TGTGCCAGCTCACCTTCGCCCCCAGCGACAGGGGGAAACACCATATATTTT.